Below are 28 T cell receptor beta chains sequenced from a single sample in a study of Tregs in tolerant kidney transplant recipients. Produced via immunoSEQ multiplex PCR; TCRdb's table is partial and in-frame only. The table has fewer than 65,000 clones, 80% to 90% seen once. Sequencing was performed on Tregs from blood, taken before the transplant. Receptor source: a human donor who received a combined kidney and bone marrow transplant.

The chain links TRBV28 to TRBJ2-3; 8 nucleotides match TRBD2. The junction had 13 bases not matched to a gene; V was cut back by 6 bases and J by 8 bases. The CDR3 length is 15 residues. CDR1 and CDR2 from the germline V gene are MDHEN and SYDVKM. The CDR3 spells CASRPPGGAGGTQYF. CDR3 DNA: TGTGCCAGCAGGCCCCCCGGGGGGGCGGGGGGTACGCAGTATTTT.

The gene calls are TRBV7-2 and TRBJ1-1, with D maybe TRBD1 (5 bases). The V gene lost 5 bases and the J gene lost 4 bases, with 14 bases spanning the gap. Germline CDR1 is SGHTA and CDR2 is FQGNSA. CDR3 length: 14 residues. This chain's CDR3 is CASSRAGRATEAFF. In nucleotides, the CDR3 is TGTGCCAGCAGCCGGGCGGGCAGGGCCACTGAAGCTTTCTTT.

The V and J genes are TRBV19 and TRBJ2-5, with 8 bases aligning to TRBD2. CDR1 and CDR2 from the germline V gene are LNHDA and SQIVND (reference sequence). This CDR3 has 16 residues. The V segment lost 3 bases and the J segment 5 bases; nucleotides outside the gene matches: 11. The CDR3 region is CASSIKGGRNGETQYF. The CDR3 DNA reads TGTGCCAGTAGTATTAAGGGCGGGAGGAACGGGGAGACCCAGTACTTC.

The chain links TRBV7-2 to TRBJ1-5; D unclear. In germline, CDR1 is SGHTA, CDR2 FQGNSA. Trimming took off 5 bases at V and 1 base at J, with 12 bases between the two ends. The CDR3 sequence is 15 residues long. CDR3 nucleotides: TGTGCCAGCAGCACAAGGCCGGGGAGCAATCAGCCCCAGCATTTT. It codes for CASSTRPGSNQPQHF. Filled out from reference TRBV7-2 and TRBJ1-5, the complete variable domain reads GAGVSQSPSNKVTEKGKDVELRCDPISGHTALYWYRQSLGQGLEFLIYFQGNSAPDKSGLPSDRFSAERTGGSVSTLTIQRTQQEDSAVYLCASSTRPGSNQPQHFGDGTRLSIL.

This clone is a singleton in its sample. The chain joins TRBV7-9 to TRBJ2-1, with TRBD1 identical over 10 bases. The germline V gene has CDR1 SEHNR and CDR2 FQNEAQ (reference sequence). V trimming: 4 bases; J trimming: 3 bases; junction bases outside the gene matches: 3. The CDR3 covers 15 residues. The CDR3 sequence: CASSYWTGGYNEQFF. The CDR3 coding sequence is TGTGCCAGCAGCTATTGGACAGGGGGCTACAATGAGCAGTTCTTC.

V and J are TRBV2 and TRBJ1-1; D unclear. Trimming took 8 bases from V and 3 from J, leaving 13 bases between them. This CDR3 is built from 13 residues. From germline, CDR1 is SNHLY and CDR2 FYNNEI. The CDR3 sequence: CASSAVLDTEAFF. CDR3 in DNA: TGTGCCAGCTCAGCGGTATTGGACACTGAAGCTTTCTTT.

J is TRBJ2-5 and V is TRBV6-6; perhaps TRBD2 as D (5 bases). Germline V gene data show CDR1 as MNHNY and CDR2 as SVGAGI (reference sequence). Trimming removed 8 bases at V and 5 bases at J, with 18 bases between. The CDR3 has 14 amino acids. CDR3 nucleotides: TGTGCCAGCCGAGAAAATGGACGAGGGGAGACCCAGTACTTC. It encodes CASRENGRGETQYF.

The V gene is TRBV7-9, the J gene TRBJ2-7; TRBD1 agrees at 8 bases. The germline CDR1 and CDR2 sequences are SEHNR and FQNEAQ (reference sequence). V shed 4 bases and J 12 bases; nucleotides not matched to a gene: 8. This CDR3 is 12 amino acids long. The CDR3 sequence: CASSSGTGVWYF. The DNA of the CDR3 is TGTGCCAGCAGCTCCGGGACAGGTGTATGGTACTTC.

There are a few counts of this clone. The CDR3 spells CASSVAPGTEAFF. As DNA, the CDR3 is TGTGCCAGCAGCGTAGCCCCGGGGACTGAAGCTTTCTTT. The chain has TRBV9 and TRBJ1-1; D not certain. V shed 0 bases and J shed 5 bases, with 8 bases lying between them. The germline V gene encodes CDR1 SGDLS and CDR2 YYNGEE. The CDR3 is 13 amino acids.

The V and J genes are TRBV27 and TRBJ1-6, with D tentatively TRBD1 (6 bases). The ends were cut back, 3 bases at V and 0 bases at J, with 9 bases in the middle. CDR1 is MNHEY and CDR2 is SMNVEV in the germline V gene (reference sequence). This CDR3 is built from 16 residues. CDR3 nucleotide sequence: TGTGCCAGCAGTTTCGACAGGAGCTCCTATAATTCACCCCTCCACTTT. Its protein is CASSFDRSSYNSPLHF.

J is TRBJ1-1 and V is TRBV10-3; D may be TRBD1 (5 bases). Trimming removed 0 bases from V and 11 bases from J, with 10 bases in between. Germline V gene lookup returns CDR1 ENHRY and CDR2 SYGVKD. This CDR3 has 12 residues. Written as DNA, the CDR3 is TGTGCCATCAGTGAGTCGCAGGGCGGCGCTTTCTTT. Translated: CAISESQGGAFF.

By its share, this clone is medium-sized. V usage is TRBV2 and J usage is TRBJ2-7; D is perhaps TRBD2 (5 bases). The length of the CDR3 is 12 residues. V lost 6 bases to trimming and J lost 5 bases, with 11 bases between them. Germline V lookup: CDR1 SNHLY, CDR2 FYNNEI. DNA of the CDR3: TGTGCCAGCAGGGAGGTCGTGAACGAGCAGTACTTC. Translating it yields CASREVVNEQYF.

This sequence joins TRBV18 and TRBJ1-2; 9 nucleotides align to TRBD1. The CDR3 sequence is 15 residues long. Germline CDR1 reads KGHSH; CDR2 reads LQKENI. With 5 bases clipped from V and 4 bases from J, the junction kept 8 bases outside the gene matches. As DNA, the CDR3 is TGTGCCAGCTCAGACCCCGGGACAGGGCGCTATGGCTACACCTTC. It codes for CASSDPGTGRYGYTF.

The rearrangement uses TRBV7-2 and TRBJ1-2; D remains unclear. The CDR3 runs 12 residues. V was clipped by 8 bases and J by 5 bases, with 12 bases between them. Germline V gene data show CDR1 as SGHTA and CDR2 as FQGNSA. The CDR3 sequence: CASGRPQYGYTF. DNA of the CDR3: TGTGCCAGCGGAAGACCGCAATATGGCTACACCTTC.

The chain has TRBV2 and TRBJ1-6, with TRBD1 matching 12 bases. J gave up 10 bases and V 5 bases, and 9 bases lay outside the gene matches. Per the germline V gene, CDR1 is SNHLY and CDR2 is FYNNEI. This CDR3 is built from 16 residues. The CDR3, as DNA: TGTGCCAGCAGTTGGGACAGGGGGCTTCTAGGATCACCCCTCCACTTT. Encoded protein: CASSWDRGLLGSPLHF. The variable domain in full, completed from reference TRBV2 and TRBJ1-6, reads EPEVTQTPSHQVTQMGQEVILRCVPISNHLYFYWYRQILGQKVEFLVSFYNNEISEKSEIFDDQFSVERPDGSNFTLKIRSTKLEDSAMYFCASSWDRGLLGSPLHFGNGTRLTVT.

This clone was seen only once. The chain links TRBV7-6 to TRBJ2-5; tentatively, D is TRBD2 (5 bases). The CDR3 spans 17 residues. V lost 2 bases and J 2 bases, leaving 18 bases between the germline ends. Germline V CDR1 and CDR2: SGHVS, FNYEAQ. In DNA form, the CDR3 reads TGTGCCAGCAGCTTACCCCACACTAGGAGAATACAAGAGACCCAGTACTTC. It translates to CASSLPHTRRIQETQYF.

The V call is TRBV9, the J call TRBJ1-2; TRBD1 might be the D (6 bases). Per the germline V gene, CDR1 is SGDLS and CDR2 is YYNGEE. V was trimmed by 4 bases and J by 5 bases, leaving 15 bases between them. The CDR3 sequence is 14 residues long. CDR3 nucleotide sequence: TGTGCCAGCAGCAGTTTCAGGGGCCTATATGGCTACACCTTC. This translates into CASSSFRGLYGYTF.

The chain couples TRBV18 to TRBJ2-3; D is possibly TRBD2 (6 bases). CDR3 length: 14 amino acids. Germline CDR1 reads KGHSH; CDR2 reads LQKENI. Trimming removed 4 bases at V and 0 bases at J, with 8 bases between. This CDR3 reads CASSRGLSTDTQYF. The CDR3 coding sequence is TGTGCCAGCTCACGGGGACTTAGCACAGATACGCAGTATTTT.

The chain combines TRBV27 with TRBJ2-3; no clear D. Germline V gives CDR1 MNHEY, CDR2 SMNVEV (reference sequence). V lost 9 bases and J lost 0, with 16 bases in between. There are 15 residues in the CDR3. The CDR3 DNA is TGTGCCAGTTCTAAGTCTGAGACTAGCACAGATACGCAGTATTTT. It encodes CASSKSETSTDTQYF.

The chain joins TRBV30 to TRBJ1-6, with D uncertain. The CDR3 loop spans 13 amino acids. The V end was cut by 2 bases, the J end by 10 bases, with 12 bases between. Germline values: CDR1 GTSNPN, CDR2 SVGIG (reference sequence). Written as DNA, the CDR3 is TGTGCCTGGAGTATGGAGGGTTTATCACCCCTCCACTTT. This encodes CAWSMEGLSPLHF.

This chain connects TRBV7-9 to TRBJ2-3; D is ambiguous. V gave up 1 base and J gave up 2 bases, with 7 bases separating them. This CDR3 comprises 14 residues. Germline V gene lookup returns CDR1 SEHNR and CDR2 FQNEAQ (reference sequence). This CDR3 is CASSLEVVTDTQYF. The DNA for the CDR3 is TGTGCCAGCAGCTTAGAGGTGGTCACAGATACGCAGTATTTT.

V usage is TRBV19 and J usage is TRBJ1-1, with D maybe TRBD1 (5 bases). Per the germline V gene, CDR1 is LNHDA and CDR2 is SQIVND (reference sequence). V lost 5 bases to trimming and J lost 1 base, with 17 bases between them. This CDR3 has 16 residues. The CDR3: CASSPGDLRANTEAFF. CDR3 coding DNA: TGTGCCAGTAGTCCCGGGGACCTCCGGGCGAACACTGAAGCTTTCTTT.

The rearrangement joins TRBV7-2 to TRBJ2-7, with D unclear. The CDR3 covers 15 residues. Trimming left V 5 bases short and J 0 bases short, with 14 bases between. Germline lookup yields CDR1 SGHTA and CDR2 FQGNSA. The DNA of the CDR3 is TGTGCCAGCAGCCCAAGTGCGGCATTCTCCTACGAGCAGTACTTC. It yields the protein CASSPSAAFSYEQYF.

The gene calls are TRBV7-9 and TRBJ2-5; D may match TRBD1 or TRBD2 (5 bases each). The J call could be wrong; TRBJ2-7 is a better fit for the DNA end. This CDR3 region has 14 residues. Germline loops: CDR1 SEHNR, CDR2 FQNEAQ (reference sequence). The CDR3 region is CASSLLEGPYEQYF. The CDR3 bases are TGTGCCAGCAGCTTACTAGAGGGGCCCTACGAGCAGTACTTC.

The chain is built from TRBV7-2 and TRBJ1-2; D gene ambiguous. Germline V gives CDR1 SGHTA, CDR2 FQGNSA. The CDR3 has 13 residues. Trimming pared 4 bases from V and 4 bases from J, leaving 10 bases between. CDR3 sequence reads: CASSSPQLYGYTF. The CDR3 nucleotides are TGTGCCAGCAGCTCACCGCAGCTCTATGGCTACACCTTC.

V and J are TRBV28 and TRBJ1-1; no reliable D call. Germline V gene sequence: CDR1 MDHEN, CDR2 SYDVKM. The CDR3 consists of 12 residues. V was shortened by 5 bases and J by 0 bases, with 4 bases between the two germline ends. The CDR3 DNA reads TGTGCCAGCAGTGCTCTGAACACTGAAGCTTTCTTT. Its translation is CASSALNTEAFF.

This clone was observed a single time. This rearrangement joins TRBV12-1 to TRBJ1-5. TRBV12-1 has pseudogene status. The CDR3 extends over 13 amino acids. The DNA of the CDR3 is TGTGCCCTACTCCGGAAGGGCGGACAGCCCCAGCATTTT. Encoded protein: CALLRKGGQPQHF.

This clone was seen more than once but under ten times. The CDR3 region is CASGSDRGRSTEAFF. The CDR3 DNA reads TGTGCTAGTGGTTCAGACAGGGGACGGAGTACTGAAGCTTTCTTT. The chain couples TRBV12-5 to TRBJ1-1, with 8 positions matching TRBD1. Trimming cost V 4 bases and J 5 bases; bases outside gene matches: 9. Germline CDR1 LGHNT, CDR2 FRNRAP. CDR3 size: 15 residues.